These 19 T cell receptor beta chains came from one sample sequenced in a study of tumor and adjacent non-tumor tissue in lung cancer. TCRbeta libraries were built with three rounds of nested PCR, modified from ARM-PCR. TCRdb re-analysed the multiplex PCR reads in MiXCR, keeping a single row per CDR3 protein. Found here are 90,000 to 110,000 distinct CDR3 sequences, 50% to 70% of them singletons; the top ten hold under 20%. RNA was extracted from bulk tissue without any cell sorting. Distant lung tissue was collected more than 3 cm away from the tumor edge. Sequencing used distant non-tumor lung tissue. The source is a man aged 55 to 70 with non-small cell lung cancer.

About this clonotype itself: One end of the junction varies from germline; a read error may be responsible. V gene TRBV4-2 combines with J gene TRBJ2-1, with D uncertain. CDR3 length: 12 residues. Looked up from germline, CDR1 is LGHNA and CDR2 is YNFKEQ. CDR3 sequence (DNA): TGTGCCGGCAGCAGATGTGGGAATGATCAGTTCTTC. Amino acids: CAGSRCGNDQFF.

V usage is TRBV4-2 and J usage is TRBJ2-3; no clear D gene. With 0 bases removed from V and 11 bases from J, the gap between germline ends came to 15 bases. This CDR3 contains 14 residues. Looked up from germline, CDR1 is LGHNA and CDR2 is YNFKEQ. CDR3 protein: CASSQDPTADEQYF. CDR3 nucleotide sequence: TGTGCCAGCAGCCAAGATCCGACCGCAGATGAGCAGTATTTT.

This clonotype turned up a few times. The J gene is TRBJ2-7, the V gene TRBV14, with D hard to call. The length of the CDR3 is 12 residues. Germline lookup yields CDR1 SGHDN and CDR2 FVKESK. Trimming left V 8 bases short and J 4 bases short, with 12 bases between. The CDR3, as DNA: TGTGCCAGCTCCGGATTTACTTACGAGCAGTACTTC. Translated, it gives CASSGFTYEQYF. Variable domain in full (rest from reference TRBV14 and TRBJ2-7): EAGVTQFPSHSVIEKGQTVTLRCDPISGHDNLYWYRRVMGKEIKFLLHFVKESKQDESGMPNNRFLAERTGGTYSTLKVQPAELEDSGVYFCASSGFTYEQYFGPGTRLTVT.

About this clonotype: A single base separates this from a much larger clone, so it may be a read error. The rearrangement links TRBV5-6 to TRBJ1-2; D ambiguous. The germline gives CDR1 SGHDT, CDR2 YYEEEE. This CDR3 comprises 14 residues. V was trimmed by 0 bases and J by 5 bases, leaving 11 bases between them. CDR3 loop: CASSLVGEFYGYTF. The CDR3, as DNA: TGTGCCAGCAGCTTGGTTGGGGAGTTTTATGGCTACACCTTC.

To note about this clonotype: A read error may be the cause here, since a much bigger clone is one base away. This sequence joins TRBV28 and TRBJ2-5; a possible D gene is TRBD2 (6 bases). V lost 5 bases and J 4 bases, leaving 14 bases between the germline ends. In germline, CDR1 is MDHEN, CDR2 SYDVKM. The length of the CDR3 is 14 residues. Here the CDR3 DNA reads TGTGCCAGCAGTCACCCCTCGGGACTAGAGACCCAGTACTTC. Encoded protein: CASSHPSGLETQYF. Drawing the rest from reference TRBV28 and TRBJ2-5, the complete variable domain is DVKVTQSSRYLVKRTGEKVFLECVQDMDHENMFWYRQDPGLGLRLIYFSYDVKMKEKGDIPEGYSVSREKKERFSLILESASTNQTSMYLCASSHPSGLETQYFGPGTRLLVL.

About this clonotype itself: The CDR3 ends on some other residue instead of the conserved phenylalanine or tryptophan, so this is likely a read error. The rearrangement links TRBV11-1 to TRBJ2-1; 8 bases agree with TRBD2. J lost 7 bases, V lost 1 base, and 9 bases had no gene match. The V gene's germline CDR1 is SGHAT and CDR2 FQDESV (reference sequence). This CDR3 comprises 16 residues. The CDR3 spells CASSLGMTSARNEQFI. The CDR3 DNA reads TGTGCCAGCAGCTTAGGCATGACTAGCGCGAGGAATGAGCAGTTCATC.

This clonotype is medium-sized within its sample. The CDR3 is CASSPVSGYGYTF. CDR3 DNA sequence: TGTGCCAGCAGTCCAGTCAGTGGCTATGGCTACACCTTC. The rearrangement links TRBV11-2 to TRBJ1-2; D call uncertain. The CDR3 length is 13 residues. From germline, CDR1 is SGHAT and CDR2 FQNNGV. V gave up 6 bases and J gave up 4 bases, with 12 bases separating them.

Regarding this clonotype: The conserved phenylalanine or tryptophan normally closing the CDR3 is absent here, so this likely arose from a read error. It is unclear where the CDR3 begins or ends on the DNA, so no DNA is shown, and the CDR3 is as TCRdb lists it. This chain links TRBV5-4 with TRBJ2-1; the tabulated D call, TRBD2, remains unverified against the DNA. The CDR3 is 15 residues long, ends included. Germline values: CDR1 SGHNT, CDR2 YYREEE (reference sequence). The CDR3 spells CASSSGTSGKGEQIL.

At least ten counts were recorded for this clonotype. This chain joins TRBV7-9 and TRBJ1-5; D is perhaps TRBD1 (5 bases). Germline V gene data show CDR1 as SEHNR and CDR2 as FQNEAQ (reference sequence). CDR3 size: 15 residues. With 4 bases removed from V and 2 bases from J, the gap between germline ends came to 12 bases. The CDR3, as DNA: TGTGCCAGCAGCTCGGGGCCCGGGGGCAATCAGCCCCAGCATTTT. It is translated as CASSSGPGGNQPQHF.

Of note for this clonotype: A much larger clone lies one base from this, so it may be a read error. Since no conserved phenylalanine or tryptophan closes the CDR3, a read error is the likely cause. The CDR3 loop is CSVATAYTEAFS. CDR3 DNA sequence: TGCAGCGTGGCGACGGCGTACACTGAAGCTTTCTCT. The chain has TRBV29-1 and TRBJ1-1; D is unclear. The V end lost 6 bases, the J end lost 3 bases, and 11 bases lay between the germline ends. The CDR3 runs to 12 residues. CDR1 and CDR2 from the germline V gene are SQVTM and ANQGSEA.

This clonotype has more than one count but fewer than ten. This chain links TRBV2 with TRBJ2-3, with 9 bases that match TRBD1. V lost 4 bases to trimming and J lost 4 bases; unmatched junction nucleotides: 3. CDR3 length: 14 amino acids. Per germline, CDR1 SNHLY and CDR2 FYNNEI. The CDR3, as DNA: TGTGCCAGCAGTGGACAGGGGGGTGCAGATACGCAGTATTTT. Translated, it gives CASSGQGGADTQYF. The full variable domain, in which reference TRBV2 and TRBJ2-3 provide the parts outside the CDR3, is EPEVTQTPSHQVTQMGQEVILRCVPISNHLYFYWYRQILGQKVEFLVSFYNNEISEKSEIFDDQFSVERPDGSNFTLKIRSTKLEDSAMYFCASSGQGGADTQYFGPGTRLTVL.

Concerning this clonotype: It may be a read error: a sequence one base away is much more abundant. The CDR3, as DNA: TGCGCCAGCAGCGTGGACAGGGCCCCTGGGGCCAACGTCCTGACTTTC. Residues: CASSVDRAPGANVLTF. V usage is TRBV5-1 and J usage is TRBJ2-6, with 8 positions matching TRBD1. The germline gives CDR1 SGHRS, CDR2 YFSETQ. The CDR3 sequence is 16 residues long. The V gene end was trimmed by 4 bases and the J gene end by 2 bases; junction bases not matched to a gene: 5.

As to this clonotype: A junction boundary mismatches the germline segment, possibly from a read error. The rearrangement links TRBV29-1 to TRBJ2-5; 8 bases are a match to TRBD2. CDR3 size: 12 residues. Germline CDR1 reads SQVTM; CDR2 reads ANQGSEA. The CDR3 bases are TGCAGCGTAGCGGGAGTGCAAGAGACCCAGTCCTTC. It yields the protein CSVAGVQETQSF.

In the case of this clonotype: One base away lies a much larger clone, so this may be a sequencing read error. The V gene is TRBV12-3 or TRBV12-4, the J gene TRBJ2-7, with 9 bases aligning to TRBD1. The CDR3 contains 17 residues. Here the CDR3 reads CASSPRTGARSSVEQHF. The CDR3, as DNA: TGTGCCAGCAGTCCCAGGACAGGGGCGAGGTCTTCGGTCGAGCAGCACTTC.

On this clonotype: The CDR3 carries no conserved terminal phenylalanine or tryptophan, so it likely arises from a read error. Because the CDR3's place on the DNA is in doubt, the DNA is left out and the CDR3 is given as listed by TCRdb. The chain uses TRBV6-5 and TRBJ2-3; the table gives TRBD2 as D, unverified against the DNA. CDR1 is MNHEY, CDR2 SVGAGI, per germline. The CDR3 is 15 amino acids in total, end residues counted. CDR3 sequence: CASSYGGSDTDTPYV.

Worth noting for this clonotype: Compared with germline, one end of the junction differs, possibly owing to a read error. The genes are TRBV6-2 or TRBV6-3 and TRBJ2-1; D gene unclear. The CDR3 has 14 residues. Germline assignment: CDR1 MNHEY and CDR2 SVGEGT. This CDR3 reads CASSPRHSYNEQFF. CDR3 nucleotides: TGTGCCAGCAGCCCCCGACACAGTTACAATGAGCAATTCTTC.

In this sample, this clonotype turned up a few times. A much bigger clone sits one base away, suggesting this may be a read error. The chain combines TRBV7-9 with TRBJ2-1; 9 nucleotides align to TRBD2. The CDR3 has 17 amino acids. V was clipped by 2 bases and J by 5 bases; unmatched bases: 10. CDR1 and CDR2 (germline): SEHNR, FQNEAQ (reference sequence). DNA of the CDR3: TGTGCCAGCAGCTTATGGCTAAGCGGGGGGAATAACAATGAGCAGTTCTTC. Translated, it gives CASSLWLSGGNNNEQFF.

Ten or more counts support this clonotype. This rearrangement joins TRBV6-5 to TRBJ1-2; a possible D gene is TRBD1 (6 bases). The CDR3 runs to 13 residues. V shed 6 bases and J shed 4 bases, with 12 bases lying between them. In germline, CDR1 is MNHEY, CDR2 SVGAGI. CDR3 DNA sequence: TGTGCCAGCAGACCCGGGACACTCTATGGCTACACCTTC. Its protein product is CASRPGTLYGYTF.

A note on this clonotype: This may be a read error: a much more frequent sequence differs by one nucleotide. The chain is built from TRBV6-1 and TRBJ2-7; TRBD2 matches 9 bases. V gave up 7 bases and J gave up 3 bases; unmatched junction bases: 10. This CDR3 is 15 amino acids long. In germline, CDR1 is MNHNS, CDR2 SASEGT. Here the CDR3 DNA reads TGTGCCAGCACCCTTGTAGCGGGAGATTTCTACGAGCAGTACTTC. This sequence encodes CASTLVAGDFYEQYF.